The clone carrying this T cell receptor beta chain was observed a handful of times. Antigen specificity is unknown. The sample originates from a study of Graves' ophthalmopathy and Graves' hyperthyroidism. The overall study: Sampling took place at initial diagnosis, with peripheral blood obtained before any treatment.

Amplified material comprised TCR beta CDR3 regions derived from RNA transcripts. Second-round multiplex PCR came after first-round RT-PCR with HTBI primers. MiXCR, run by TCRdb on the multiplex PCR reads, gives a single entry per CDR3 protein. The sample carries about 620,000 distinct CDR3 sequences, about 24% recorded once. Each diagnosis was determined on the basis of clinical symptoms, serum thyroxine, TRAb, thyroid ultrasound and orbital computed tomography. V was clipped by 1 base and J by 8 bases, with 11 bases between them. Germline V lookup: CDR1 KGHSH, CDR2 LQKENI. The CDR3 loop spans 13 amino acids. General observations from the study: Sensitivity reached less than 71% and specificity under 85% when the model predicted ophthalmopathy progression.

Source material: peripheral blood. This chain uses TRBV18 with TRBJ1-2; tentative D call: TRBD1 (5 bases). The receptor was isolated from a woman between 18 and 29 years old with stable Graves' hyperthyroidism. Some clones in this sample may be carry-over from other donors' samples. The CDR3 sequence is CASSPLRGDGYTF. The CDR3, as DNA: TGTGCCAGCTCACCACTCCGGGGGGACGGCTACACCTTC.